Following are 26 T cell receptor beta chains from one sample sequenced in a study of response to subunit inactivated influenza vaccine. TCRdb re-called the RT-PCR reads with MiXCR, one entry per CDR3 protein. Here the sample spans fewer than 700,000 distinct CDR3 sequences, about an eighth being singletons. The sequences come from PBMCs from blood, collected roughly 48 days after vaccination. These receptors were taken from a man in his forties or fifties who received an inactivated influenza vaccine.

This rearrangement joins TRBV28 to TRBJ2-1; possible D gene TRBD2, 5 bases. The V gene lost 2 bases and the J gene lost 2 bases, with 16 bases spanning the gap. The CDR3 totals 17 residues. From germline, CDR1 is MDHEN and CDR2 SYDVKM. CDR3 DNA: TGTGCCAGCAGTTTACCCGCAATCGGGGTAACCTACAATGAGCAGTTCTTC. Protein: CASSLPAIGVTYNEQFF.

The sample holds a few counts of this clonotype. For the CDR3, the DNA is TGTGCCAGCAGCCAGAATCCGGGACAGGGAGGCGAGCAGTACTTC. Translated: CASSQNPGQGGEQYF. This chain uses TRBV4-2 with TRBJ2-7, with TRBD1 matching over 9 bases. CDR3 length: 15 residues. Germline CDR1 reads LGHNA; CDR2 reads YNFKEQ. With V trimmed by 3 bases and J by 6 bases, 9 bases remained unmatched.

As regards this clonotype: One end of the junction varies from germline; a read error may be responsible. This sequence joins TRBV5-1 and TRBJ1-1; the match to TRBD1 covers 8 bases. This CDR3 has 14 amino acids. Germline CDR1 reads SGHRS; CDR2 reads YFSETQ. The chain's CDR3 is CASSSGQENTVAFF. The CDR3 DNA sequence: TGCGCCAGCAGCTCGGGACAGGAGAACACTGTAGCTTTCTTT.

This clonotype appeared once. The V gene is TRBV5-1, the J gene TRBJ2-1, with 11 bases aligning to TRBD2. V shed 1 base, J shed 9 bases, and the junction held 3 bases outside the gene matches. Germline CDR1 SGHRS, CDR2 YFSETQ. This CDR3 contains 14 residues. As DNA, the CDR3 is TGCGCCAGCAGCTTGTTCCTAGCGGGAGGTGAGCAGTTCTTC. It yields the protein CASSLFLAGGEQFF.

This CDR3 is CSAGFGQEKLFF. The CDR3, as DNA: TGCAGTGCTGGGTTTGGACAGGAAAAACTGTTTTTT. This chain connects TRBV20-1 to TRBJ1-4; weak D call: TRBD1 (6 bases). Per the germline V gene, CDR1 is DFQATT and CDR2 is SNEGSKA (reference sequence). V lost 5 bases, J lost 8 bases, and 12 bases lay in between. This CDR3 has 12 amino acids.

This clonotype was recorded many times. The chain links TRBV20-1 to TRBJ2-3; 7 nucleotides match TRBD2. CDR3 length equals 15 residues. Trimming took 3 bases from V and 2 from J; bases not matched to a gene: 8. Germline V lookup: CDR1 DFQATT, CDR2 SNEGSKA (reference sequence). In DNA form, the CDR3 reads TGCAGTGCTAGGGGTCTAGCGGCAATCACAGATACGCAGTATTTT. It specifies CSARGLAAITDTQYF.

The gene calls are TRBV5-1 and TRBJ2-7; D not resolved. From germline, CDR1 is SGHRS and CDR2 YFSETQ. This CDR3 contains 13 residues. Deletions cut 1 base from V and 4 bases from J, with 9 bases between. The CDR3 here is CASSLRSEYEQYF. The DNA of the CDR3 is TGCGCCAGCAGCTTGCGGAGCGAGTACGAGCAGTACTTC.

This clonotype was counted between two and nine times. This rearrangement joins TRBV27 to TRBJ2-7; a weak D match, TRBD2 (6 bases). This CDR3 has 13 amino acids. The V gene's germline CDR1 is MNHEY and CDR2 SMNVEV (reference sequence). Deletions cut 6 bases from V and 6 bases from J, with 15 bases between. CDR3 coding DNA: TGTGCCAGCAGAGTCGGGGGAGGAAGCGAGCAGTACTTC. Encoded protein: CASRVGGGSEQYF.

The J gene is TRBJ2-2, the V gene TRBV12-3 or TRBV12-4, with TRBD2 matching 7 bases. After removal of 6 bases from V and 2 bases from J, the junction contained 3 bases not matched to a gene. The CDR3 length is 14 residues. Here the CDR3 DNA reads TGTGCCAGCAGAGTAGCGGGCAACACCGGGGAGCTGTTTTTT. Encoded protein: CASRVAGNTGELFF.

This clonotype came up a few times. The V gene is TRBV29-1, the J gene TRBJ2-5, with D perhaps TRBD2 (6 bases). V lost 0 bases to trimming and J lost 5 bases, with 16 bases between them. The CDR3 consists of 15 residues. Germline CDR1 reads SQVTM; CDR2 reads ANQGSEA. CDR3 bases: TGCAGCGTTGAAGATTCGGAGGGGTACCGCGAGACCCAGTACTTC. Encoded protein: CSVEDSEGYRETQYF.

The J gene is TRBJ1-6, the V gene TRBV15, with 8 bases matching TRBD1. Trimming took 0 bases from V and 13 from J; bases not matched to a gene: 8. The CDR3 loop spans 15 amino acids. The germline V gene encodes CDR1 LNHNV and CDR2 YYDKDF (reference sequence). The chain's CDR3 is CATSRDLGQGRPLHF. The DNA for the CDR3 is TGTGCCACCAGCAGAGACCTCGGACAGGGAAGGCCCCTCCACTTT.

This clonotype has more than one count but fewer than ten. CDR3 region: CASSLVSRVDGNIQYF. The CDR3 DNA sequence: TGTGCCAGCAGCTTAGTTAGCCGTGTGGATGGTAACATTCAGTACTTC. The J gene is TRBJ2-4, the V gene TRBV7-2; no clear D. Germline V gene data show CDR1 as SGHTA and CDR2 as FQGNSA. This CDR3 comprises 16 residues. Trimming left V 1 base short and J 7 bases short, with 17 bases between.

This clonotype was found many times. The V and J genes are TRBV4-3 and TRBJ2-4; D call uncertain. V shed 0 bases and J shed 0 bases, with 12 bases lying between them. CDR3 size: 17 residues. The germline V gene has CDR1 LGHNA and CDR2 YSLEER. The CDR3 spells CASSQETATLAKNIQYF. The CDR3 nucleotides are TGCGCCAGCAGCCAAGAAACAGCAACCTTAGCCAAAAACATTCAGTACTTC.

V and J are TRBV5-8 and TRBJ2-7; TRBD1 might be the D (6 bases). Germline CDR1 SGHTS, CDR2 YDEGEE. V was shortened by 0 bases and J by 5 bases, with 9 bases between the two germline ends. The CDR3 consists of 13 residues. The CDR3: CASSLAGVHEQYF. CDR3 sequence (DNA): TGTGCCAGCAGCTTGGCAGGGGTTCACGAGCAGTACTTC.

This clonotype has at least ten counts. The chain links TRBV4-2 to TRBJ1-6; TRBD1 might be the D (5 bases). The CDR3 length is 14 residues. The V gene's germline CDR1 is LGHNA and CDR2 YNFKEQ. V lost 3 bases, J lost 5 bases, and 8 bases lay in between. For the CDR3, the DNA is TGTGCCAGCAGCCAGGGCAGGGATAATTCACCCCTCCACTTT. Encoded protein: CASSQGRDNSPLHF.

The chain combines TRBV5-1 with TRBJ2-1, with 9 bases fitting TRBD2. The V gene's germline CDR1 is SGHRS and CDR2 YFSETQ. CDR3 length equals 15 residues. V shed 1 base and J 6 bases; nucleotides not matched to a gene: 5. CDR3 nucleotides: TGCGCCAGCAGCTTGCCCAGCGGGAGGTCCAATGAGCAGTTCTTC. It is translated as CASSLPSGRSNEQFF. The variable domain in full, with the rest retrieved from reference TRBV5-1 and TRBJ2-1, is KAGVTQTPRYLIKTRGQQVTLSCSPISGHRSVSWYQQTPGQGLQFLFEYFSETQRNKGNFPGRFSGRQFSNSRSEMNVSTLELGDSALYLCASSLPSGRSNEQFFGPGTRLTVL.

This sequence joins TRBV6-5 and TRBJ1-1, with D possibly matching TRBD1 (5 bases). CDR3 length: 15 residues. CDR1 is MNHEY, CDR2 SVGAGI, per germline. The V and J ends lost 0 bases and 0 bases respectively, with 8 bases between them. This chain's CDR3 is CASSYSRQMNTEAFF. The CDR3 DNA follows: TGTGCCAGCAGTTACTCCCGACAGATGAACACTGAAGCTTTCTTT.

The chain links TRBV15 to TRBJ2-3; D is ambiguous. V was cut by 5 bases and J by 2 bases, with 17 bases left in between. CDR3 length equals 16 residues. Germline V CDR1 and CDR2: LNHNV, YYDKDF (reference sequence). The CDR3 DNA reads as TGTGCCACCAGCCGGACGGCTAGTGACATCACAGATACGCAGTATTTT. It is translated as CATSRTASDITDTQYF.

This chain joins TRBV29-1 and TRBJ2-7; D is uncertain. CDR1 is SQVTM and CDR2 is ANQGSEA in the germline V gene. The length of the CDR3 is 13 residues. V was shortened by 6 bases and J by 6 bases, with 18 bases between the two germline ends. In nucleotides, the CDR3 is TGCAGCGTAGCTTCCGGGCCCCCCGGCGAGCAGTACTTC. It encodes CSVASGPPGEQYF.

V is TRBV27 and J is TRBJ2-7, with TRBD1 matching 10 bases. The CDR3 consists of 18 residues. Germline V gene data show CDR1 as MNHEY and CDR2 as SMNVEV (reference sequence). Losses at the gene ends were 6 bases for V and 0 bases for J; bases not matched to a gene: 14. The CDR3 bases are TGTGCCAGCAGACCACACCGGGACAGGGGCGGGAGCTCCTACGAGCAGTACTTC. It codes for CASRPHRDRGGSSYEQYF.

This chain joins TRBV4-3 and TRBJ1-4, with D hard to call. The CDR3 runs to 16 residues. Looked up from germline, CDR1 is LGHNA and CDR2 is YSLEER. V shed 4 bases and J shed 3 bases, with 15 bases lying between them. CDR3 region: CASSRRMDGANEKLFF. Here the CDR3 DNA reads TGCGCCAGCAGCCGGAGGATGGACGGAGCTAATGAAAAACTGTTTTTT.

The chain is built from TRBV6-2 or TRBV6-3 and TRBJ1-5, with TRBD1 identical over 9 bases. CDR1 and CDR2 from the germline V gene are MNHEY and SVGEGT. J gave up 5 bases and V 6 bases, and 11 bases lay outside the gene matches. This CDR3 has 16 residues. The CDR3 DNA reads as TGTGCCAGCAGAGATCCCCCGGGACAGGGTTATCAGCCCCAGCATTTT. Translation: CASRDPPGQGYQPQHF.

This clonotype was detected ten times or more. The CDR3 coding sequence is TGCGCCAGCAGATCTGGACAGGGCGAGCAGCCCCAGCATTTT. The encoded protein is CASRSGQGEQPQHF. The chain employs TRBV5-1 and TRBJ1-5; 8 bases fit TRBD1. Trimming removed 5 bases from V and 7 bases from J; junction bases left unmatched: 8. There are 14 residues in the CDR3. Per the germline V gene, CDR1 is SGHRS and CDR2 is YFSETQ.

The chain carries TRBV4-3 and TRBJ2-1; no firm D call. V was cut by 2 bases and J by 6 bases, with 17 bases left in between. CDR1 LGHNA and CDR2 YSLEER come from the germline V gene. The CDR3 has 16 amino acids. CDR3 bases: TGCGCCAGCAGCCAAAATTGGGGTATTCGGCGCAATGAGCAGTTCTTC. Translating gives CASSQNWGIRRNEQFF.

This clonotype was seen just once. V usage is TRBV7-2 and J usage is TRBJ1-6; weak D call: TRBD1 (6 bases). The germline V and J ends were trimmed by 5 bases and 10 bases, with 15 bases remaining between them. The CDR3 extends over 14 amino acids. Germline loops: CDR1 SGHTA, CDR2 FQGNSA. The CDR3 is CASSPIQGNSPLHF. CDR3 nucleotide sequence: TGTGCCAGCAGCCCGATACAGGGTAACTCACCCCTCCACTTT.

A few counts support this clonotype. The V gene is TRBV4-1, the J gene TRBJ1-4, with 7 bases lining up with TRBD1. Germline values: CDR1 MGHRA, CDR2 YSYEKL. The trim removed 4 bases at V and 0 bases at J, leaving 8 bases unmatched. The CDR3 covers 17 residues. The CDR3 loop is CASSRTDRVATNEKLFF. CDR3 DNA: TGCGCCAGCAGCCGAACTGACAGGGTCGCAACTAATGAAAAACTGTTTTTT.